What follows are 4 T cell receptor beta chains derived from one specimen sequenced in a study of blood T cell repertoires in COVID-19. Clones were sequenced by immunoSEQ multiplex PCR, and TCRdb holds only the in-frame ones, with some missing. The sample includes under 130,000 clones, approximately 69% of them seen just once. Sequencing was carried out using peripheral blood. These receptors all stem from a man older than 75 with acute or convalescent COVID-19.

This clone was seen a few times. This rearrangement joins TRBV3-1 (or the pseudogene TRBV3-2) to TRBJ2-3; 13 bases map to TRBD2. V lost 4 bases, J lost 3 bases, and 13 bases stayed unmatched. The length of the CDR3 is 19 residues. Germline V lookup: CDR1 LGHDT, CDR2 YNNKEL (reference sequence). CDR3: CASSPTPLAGGPFTDTQYF. CDR3 DNA: TGTGCCAGCAGCCCAACCCCACTAGCGGGAGGGCCTTTTACAGATACGCAGTATTTT.

The V call is TRBV6-5, the J call TRBJ1-2; TRBD1 might be the D (6 bases). Germline lookup yields CDR1 MNHEY and CDR2 SVGAGI. This CDR3 region has 14 residues. The V end was cut by 4 bases, the J end by 5 bases, with 14 bases between. The CDR3 sequence is CASSSPGQGYGYTF. The CDR3 DNA is TGTGCCAGCAGTTCCCCGGGACAAGGGTATGGCTACACCTTC.

The DNA of the CDR3 is TGTGCCAGCAGCGCGACAGGGGGCCCCTACGAGCAGTACTTC. Translation gives CASSATGGPYEQYF. This chain joins TRBV5-5 and TRBJ2-7, with 10 bases identical to TRBD1. V gave up 4 bases and J gave up 2 bases; unmatched junction bases: 3. The CDR3 contains 14 residues. Germline V gene data show CDR1 as SGHKS and CDR2 as YYEKEE (reference sequence).

Here the CDR3 reads CASSYSLGEGYNEQFF. In nucleotides, the CDR3 is TGTGCCAGCAGTTACTCTTTGGGCGAGGGCTACAATGAGCAGTTCTTC. This chain joins TRBV6-5 and TRBJ2-1, with D tentatively TRBD2 (5 bases). V was cut by 0 bases and J by 3 bases, with 12 bases left in between. CDR3 length: 16 amino acids. Germline assignment: CDR1 MNHEY and CDR2 SVGAGI.